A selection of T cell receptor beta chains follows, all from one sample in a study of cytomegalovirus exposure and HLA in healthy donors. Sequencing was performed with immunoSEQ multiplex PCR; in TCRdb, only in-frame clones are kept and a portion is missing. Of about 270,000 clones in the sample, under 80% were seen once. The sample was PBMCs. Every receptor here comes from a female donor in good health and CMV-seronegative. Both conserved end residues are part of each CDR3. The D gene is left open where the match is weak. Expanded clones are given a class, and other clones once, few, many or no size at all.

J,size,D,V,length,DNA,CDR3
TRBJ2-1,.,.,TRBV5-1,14,TGCGCCAGCAGTTGGTCGGAGAGTAAGGATGAGCAGTTCTTC,CASSWSESKDEQFF
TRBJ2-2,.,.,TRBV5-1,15,TGCGCCAGCAGCTTGTTCCCAGGGAACACCGGGGAGCTGTTTTTT,CASSLFPGNTGELFF
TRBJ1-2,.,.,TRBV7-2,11,TGTGCCAGCACGGACAGCTATGGCTACACCTTC,CASTDSYGYTF
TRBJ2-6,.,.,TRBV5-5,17,TGTGCCAGCGTGAGGTGGGGGGGCCTCTCTGGGGCCAACGTCCTGACTTTC,CASVRWGGLSGANVLTF
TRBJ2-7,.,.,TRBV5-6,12,TGTGCCAGCAGCTTTGTCGAGGCGCAGCAGTACTTC,CASSFVEAQQYF
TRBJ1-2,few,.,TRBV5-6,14,TGTGCCAGCAGCCTGGACACGTCTAACTATGGCTACACCTTC,CASSLDTSNYGYTF
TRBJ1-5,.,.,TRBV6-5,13,TGTGCCAGCAGGCTAAATAGCAATCAGCCCCAGCATTTT,CASRLNSNQPQHF
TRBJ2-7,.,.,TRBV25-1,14,TGTGCCAGCAGCGAATGCAGTGCCAGGGATAAGCAGTACTTC,CASSECSARDKQYF
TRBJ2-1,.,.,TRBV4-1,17,TGCGCCAGCAGCCATGGGCCGGGCCGGGGCTCCTACAATGAGCAGTTCTTC,CASSHGPGRGSYNEQFF
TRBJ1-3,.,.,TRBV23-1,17,TGCGCCAGCAGTCAAAAAAAGAGACAGCCCTCTGGAAACACCATATATTTT,CASSQKKRQPSGNTIYF
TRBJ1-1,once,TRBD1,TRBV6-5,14,TGTGCCAGCAGTTCGACAGGGAGGTACACTGAAGCTTTCTTT,CASSSTGRYTEAFF
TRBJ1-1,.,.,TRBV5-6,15,TGTGCCAGCAGCTTGATCCGGACACTGAACACTGAAGCTTTCTTT,CASSLIRTLNTEAFF
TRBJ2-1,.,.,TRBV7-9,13,TGTTCCAGCAGCTCCCAGGCCCTCAATGAGCAGTTCTTC,CSSSSQALNEQFF
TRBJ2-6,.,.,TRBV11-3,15,TGTGCCAGCAGCTTGGGGGGGCTCGGGGCCAACGTCCTGACTTTC,CASSLGGLGANVLTF
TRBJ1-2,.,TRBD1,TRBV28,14,TGTGCCAGCACCCGACATGGACAGGGGGCTGGCTACACCTTC,CASTRHGQGAGYTF
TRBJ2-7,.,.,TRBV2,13,TGTGCCAGCGAAAGATCAGGGTCCTACGAGCAGTACTTC,CASERSGSYEQYF
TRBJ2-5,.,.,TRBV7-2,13,TGTGCCAGCAGCTTAATGGGGAGGGAGACCCAGTACTTC,CASSLMGRETQYF
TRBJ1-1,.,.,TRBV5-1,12,TGCGCCAGCAGCTGGGGCGGCGGTGAAGCTTTCTTT,CASSWGGGEAFF
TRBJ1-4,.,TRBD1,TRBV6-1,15,TGTGCCAGCAGTGGAACCGGGACAGGGGACGAAAAACTGTTTTTT,CASSGTGTGDEKLFF
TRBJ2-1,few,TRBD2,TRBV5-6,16,TGTGCCAGCGAACCCCAACCGGGACTACCCTACAATGAGCAGTTCTTC,CASEPQPGLPYNEQFF
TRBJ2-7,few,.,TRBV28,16,TGTGCCAGCAGTTTACTCACCGGGACACTAACCTACGAGCAGTACTTC,CASSLLTGTLTYEQYF
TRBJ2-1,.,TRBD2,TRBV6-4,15,TGTGCCAGCAGTGACGGTAGCGGGCCCTACAATGAGCAGTTCTTC,CASSDGSGPYNEQFF
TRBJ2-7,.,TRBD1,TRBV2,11,TGTGCCAGCGGGACAGGCGCCGAGCAGTACTTC,CASGTGAEQYF
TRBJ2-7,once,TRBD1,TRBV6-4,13,TGTGCCAGCAGTGCAGGGGGTCCCTACGAGCAGTACTTC,CASSAGGPYEQYF
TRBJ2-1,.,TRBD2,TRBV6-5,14,TGTGCCAGCAGCCGGACTAGCGGCTTCAATGAGCAGTTCTTC,CASSRTSGFNEQFF
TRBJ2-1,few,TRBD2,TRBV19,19,TGTGCCAGTAGTACCCTTGTGACTATGACTAGCAGGCTGTACAATGAGCAGTTCTTC,CASSTLVTMTSRLYNEQFF
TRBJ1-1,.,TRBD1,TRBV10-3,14,TGTGCCATCAATCCACAGGGGCTGAACACTGAAGCTTTCTTT,CAINPQGLNTEAFF
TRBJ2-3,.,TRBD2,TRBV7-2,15,TGTGCCAGCAGCGGACTAGCGGCGAGCACAGATACGCAGTATTTT,CASSGLAASTDTQYF
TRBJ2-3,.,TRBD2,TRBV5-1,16,TGCGCCAGCCGACTCACGGGGGGGACCCGCACAGATACGCAGTATTTT,CASRLTGGTRTDTQYF
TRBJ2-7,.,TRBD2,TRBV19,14,TGTGCCAGTAGTAAGCGGGAGGGCCTCGCGGAGCAGTACTTC,CASSKREGLAEQYF
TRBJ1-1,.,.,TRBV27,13,TGTGCCAGCAGTTTAGGATGGGGGACAGAAGCTTTCTTT,CASSLGWGTEAFF
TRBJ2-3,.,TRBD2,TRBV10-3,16,TGTGCCATCAGTGAGCGAGCGGGAGTGGGAGGAGATACGCAGTATTTT,CAISERAGVGGDTQYF
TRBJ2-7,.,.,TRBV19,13,TGTGCCAGTAGTATCCGGGGACAACACGAGCAGTACTTC,CASSIRGQHEQYF
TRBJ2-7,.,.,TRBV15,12,TGTGCCACCAGCAGATCGGGTGACGAGCAGTACTTC,CATSRSGDEQYF
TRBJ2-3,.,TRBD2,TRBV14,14,TGTGCCAGCAGCCAAGATTGGGGGGGGGATACGCAGTATTTT,CASSQDWGGDTQYF
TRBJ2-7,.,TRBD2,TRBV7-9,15,TGTGCCAGCAGCAAAACTAGCGGGATCTCCTACGAGCAGTACTTC,CASSKTSGISYEQYF
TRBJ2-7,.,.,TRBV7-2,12,TGTGCCAGCAGCATAGACAGTTACGAGCAGTACTTC,CASSIDSYEQYF
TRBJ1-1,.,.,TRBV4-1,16,TGCGCCAGCAGCCAAGTCCTCTCTGACATGCTCACTGAAGCTTTCTTT,CASSQVLSDMLTEAFF
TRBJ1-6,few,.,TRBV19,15,TGTGCCAGTAGTATAGTGGGGGGAGTTAATTCACCCCTCCACTTT,CASSIVGGVNSPLHF
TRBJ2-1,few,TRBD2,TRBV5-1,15,TGCGCCAGCAGCTTGAGCGGGAGGGCTTACAATGAGCAGTTCTTC,CASSLSGRAYNEQFF
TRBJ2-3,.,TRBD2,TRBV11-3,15,TGTGCCAGCAGCTTAGGCGGGAGGACCACAGATACGCAGTATTTT,CASSLGGRTTDTQYF
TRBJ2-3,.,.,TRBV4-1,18,TGCGCCAGCAGCCAAGACCCTATCGGGGTCGACTACACAGATACGCAGTATTTT,CASSQDPIGVDYTDTQYF
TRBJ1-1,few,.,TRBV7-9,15,TGTGCCAGCAGTTACCCGACGGGAATGAACACTGAAGCTTTCTTT,CASSYPTGMNTEAFF
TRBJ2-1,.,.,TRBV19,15,TGTGCCAGTAGGGCGAACAGTAACCCCTACAATGAGCAGTTCTTC,CASRANSNPYNEQFF
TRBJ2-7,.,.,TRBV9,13,TGTGCCAGCAGCGACGACGGGTCCTACGAGCAGTACTTC,CASSDDGSYEQYF
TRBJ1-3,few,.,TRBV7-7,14,TGTGCCAGCAGCTTAGGGCCGGGGGAGAACACCATATATTTT,CASSLGPGENTIYF
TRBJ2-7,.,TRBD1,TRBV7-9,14,TGTGCCAGCAGCAGTACAGGGGCCTCCTACGAGCAGTACTTC,CASSSTGASYEQYF
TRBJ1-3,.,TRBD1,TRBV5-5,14,TGTGCCAGCAGCCTGACAGGGGTTGGAAACACCATATATTTT,CASSLTGVGNTIYF
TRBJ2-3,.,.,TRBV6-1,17,TGTGCCAGCAGTGAAGCACCAGCGGGCATAGCCACAGATACGCAGTATTTT,CASSEAPAGIATDTQYF
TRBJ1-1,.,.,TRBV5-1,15,TGCGCCAGCAGCGGGGGAGGGGGGCTGAACACTGAAGCTTTCTTT,CASSGGGGLNTEAFF
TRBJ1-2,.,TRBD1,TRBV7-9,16,TGTTCCAGCAGCTTGGAATCTACAGGGGTGGGAATGCGCTACACCTTC,CSSSLESTGVGMRYTF
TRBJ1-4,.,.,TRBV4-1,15,TGCGCCAGCAGCCAAGTTTTGAACGCTAGGGAAAAACTGTTTTTT,CASSQVLNAREKLFF
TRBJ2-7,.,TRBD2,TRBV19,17,TGTGCCAGTAGTTCGGGACTAGCGGGAGGCCCGCCCTACGAGCAGTACTTC,CASSSGLAGGPPYEQYF
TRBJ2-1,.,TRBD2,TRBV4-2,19,TGTGCCAGCAGCCAATTGGGACTAGCGGGAGGCGGGTCCTACAATGAGCAGTTCTTC,CASSQLGLAGGGSYNEQFF
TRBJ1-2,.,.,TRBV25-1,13,TGTGCCAGCAGCTACAGGGACGGCTATGGCTACACCTTC,CASSYRDGYGYTF
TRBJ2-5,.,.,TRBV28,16,TGTGCCAGCAGTTTATCAACCCGGGAGTACCAAGAGACCCAGTACTTC,CASSLSTREYQETQYF
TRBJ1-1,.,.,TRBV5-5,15,TGTGCCAGCAGCTTGCGGCTCGGGGTGAACACTGAAGCTTTCTTT,CASSLRLGVNTEAFF
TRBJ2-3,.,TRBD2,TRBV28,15,TGTGCCAGCAGTTTAGCGGGAGGGCCGATAGATACGCAGTATTTT,CASSLAGGPIDTQYF
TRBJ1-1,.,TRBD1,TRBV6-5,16,TGTGCCAGCAGTTACACGTACAGGGGAAAGAACACTGAAGCTTTCTTT,CASSYTYRGKNTEAFF